This is a list of T cell receptor beta chains from one sample in a study of blood T cells in healthy people across ages. One entry per CDR3 protein results from TCRdb running MiXCR on the 5' RACE reads. The sample yields about 1,500,000 distinct CDR3 sequences, 42% seen once. Sequenced material: blood. The receptor set was obtained from a woman aged 18-35 years in good health. Each CDR3 is given with its conserved first and last residue. The order of the fields is V gene, J gene, CDR3 length, clone size, D gene, CDR3 protein, CDR3 DNA. The D gene is left open where the match is weak. Clone size is stated in some rows and not others, as once, few, many or a class when expanded.

TRBV6-5,TRBJ1-1,14,few,NA,CASSYHSGGTEAFF,TGTGCCAGCAGTTACCACTCGGGGGGCACTGAAGCTTTCTTT
TRBV4-1,TRBJ2-5,14,NA,TRBD2,CASSQEGAGETQYF,TGCGCCAGCAGCCAAGAAGGAGCGGGGGAGACCCAGTACTTC
TRBV18,TRBJ2-5,15,few,NA,CASSPAMGVQETQYF,TGTGCCAGCTCACCCGCAATGGGAGTCCAAGAGACCCAGTACTTC
TRBV6-1,TRBJ1-5,16,NA,TRBD1,CASSEGTGSGNQPQHF,TGTGCCAGCAGTGAGGGGACAGGTTCTGGCAATCAGCCCCAGCATTTT
TRBV4-1,TRBJ2-3,17,few,NA,CASSQEDSGGFADTQYF,TGCGCCAGCAGCCAAGAGGACTCTGGGGGATTCGCAGATACGCAGTATTTT
TRBV6-5,TRBJ2-5,16,few,NA,CASSYVSSGTQETQYF,TGTGCCAGCAGTTACGTTTCCAGCGGAACTCAAGAGACCCAGTACTTC
TRBV4-2,TRBJ2-7,16,few,TRBD2,CASSQDTSGRGSEQYF,TGTGCCAGCAGCCAAGACACTAGCGGGAGAGGTAGCGAGCAGTACTTC
TRBV12-5,TRBJ2-7,12,NA,NA,CASGTADYEQYF,TGTGCTAGTGGGACAGCCGACTACGAGCAGTACTTC
TRBV10-3,TRBJ1-1,18,NA,NA,CAISESGAGHGMNTEAFF,TGTGCCATCAGTGAGTCGGGGGCAGGGCACGGCATGAACACTGAAGCTTTCTTT
TRBV13,TRBJ2-3,14,NA,NA,CASSLSRLTDTQYF,TGTGCCAGCAGCTTAAGCCGATTAACAGATACGCAGTATTTT
TRBV20-1,TRBJ1-5,14,NA,NA,CSARYGNSNQPQHF,TGCAGTGCTAGATACGGAAATAGCAATCAGCCCCAGCATTTT
TRBV13,TRBJ2-1,16,NA,TRBD2,CASTAPLAGGYNEQFF,TGTGCCAGCACCGCCCCTCTAGCGGGAGGCTACAATGAGCAGTTCTTC
TRBV29-1,TRBJ2-5,15,NA,TRBD2,CSVEDLNGGQETQYF,TGCAGCGTTGAAGATCTTAACGGGGGGCAAGAGACCCAGTACTTC
TRBV28,TRBJ1-6,11,NA,NA,CAGSLSSPLHF,TGTGCCGGCAGTTTAAGCTCACCCCTCCACTTT
TRBV3-1,TRBJ1-2,17,once,TRBD1,CASSQDWGTGYSGGYTF,TGTGCCAGCAGCCAAGATTGGGGGACAGGTTACAGTGGGGGCTACACCTTC
TRBV2,TRBJ2-2,15,once,NA,CASSEASGSLGELFF,TGTGCCAGCAGTGAAGCGAGCGGCTCTTTGGGGGAGCTGTTTTTT
TRBV3-1,TRBJ2-2,16,few,TRBD2,CASSQVPSGAAGELFF,TGTGCCAGCAGCCAAGTACCCAGCGGGGCCGCCGGGGAGCTGTTTTTT
TRBV12-3/TRBV12-4,TRBJ2-5,15,NA,TRBD1,CASSHGTASYNERYF,TGTGCCAGCAGCCACGGGACAGCCTCCTACAATGAGCGGTACTTC
TRBV2,TRBJ2-7,15,NA,TRBD2,CASSETRGAPYEQYF,TGTGCCAGCAGTGAAACGCGGGGGGCCCCCTACGAGCAGTACTTC
TRBV9,TRBJ2-5,15,NA,NA,CASSALGTVQETQYF,TGTGCCAGCAGCGCCCTTGGGACTGTCCAAGAGACCCAGTACTTC
TRBV7-2,TRBJ1-5,13,few,TRBD1,CASLGQSNQPQHF,TGTGCCAGCTTGGGACAGAGCAATCAGCCCCAGCATTTT
TRBV25-1,TRBJ1-1,15,NA,TRBD1,CASSELPGGSTEAFF,TGTGCCAGCAGTGAATTGCCAGGGGGTAGCACTGAAGCTTTCTTT
TRBV11-2,TRBJ2-7,16,few,TRBD2,CASSSILAGGPYEQYF,TGTGCCAGCAGCTCAATACTAGCGGGGGGCCCCTACGAGCAGTACTTC
TRBV4-1,TRBJ1-2,15,NA,NA,CASSQDPQGDYGYTF,TGCGCCAGCAGCCAAGATCCCCAGGGAGACTATGGCTACACCTTC
TRBV5-6,TRBJ2-7,13,once,TRBD1,CASSFGQVYEQYF,TGTGCCAGCAGCTTTGGACAGGTGTACGAGCAGTACTTC
TRBV3-1,TRBJ1-2,12,few,NA,CASSQRRGGYTF,TGTGCCAGCAGCCAAAGGCGGGGTGGCTACACCTTC
TRBV7-4,TRBJ2-7,13,NA,NA,CASGEQGAYEQYF,TGTGCCAGCGGAGAACAGGGTGCTTACGAGCAGTACTTC
TRBV3-1,TRBJ2-5,18,NA,TRBD2,CASSQELGGAGFQETQYF,TGTGCCAGCAGCCAAGAATTGGGCGGAGCGGGGTTCCAAGAGACCCAGTACTTC
TRBV9,TRBJ1-2,14,once,NA,CASSVEIGNYGYTF,TGTGCCAGCAGCGTAGAGATAGGGAACTATGGCTACACCTTC
TRBV7-9,TRBJ1-4,15,NA,NA,CASSLVRGEDEKLFF,TGTGCCAGCAGCTTAGTACGCGGAGAGGATGAAAAACTGTTTTTT
TRBV27,TRBJ1-2,13,NA,NA,CASRDRQYYGYTF,TGTGCCAGCAGGGACAGACAATACTATGGCTACACCTTC
TRBV6-1,TRBJ2-5,12,NA,NA,CASSDRTNEQYF,TGTGCCAGCAGTGACAGGACTAATGAGCAGTACTTC
TRBV6-2/TRBV6-3,TRBJ2-7,11,few,NA,CASKSGTMQYF,TGTGCCAGCAAGTCGGGAACAATGCAGTACTTC
TRBV12-3/TRBV12-4,TRBJ2-7,14,few,TRBD2,CASSPEGLDNEQYF,TGTGCCAGCAGTCCAGAAGGACTAGACAATGAGCAGTACTTC
TRBV27,TRBJ2-1,14,few,NA,CASTTGHFYNEQFF,TGTGCCAGCACTACCGGACATTTTTACAATGAGCAGTTCTTC
TRBV7-8,TRBJ2-4,16,few,TRBD1,CASSQGTGGSGYIQYF,TGTGCCAGCAGCCAGGGGACAGGGGGCAGTGGGTACATTCAGTACTTC
TRBV28,TRBJ1-5,11,once,NA,CASTGGWPQHF,TGTGCCAGCACCGGAGGTTGGCCCCAGCATTTT
TRBV29-1,TRBJ1-4,13,NA,NA,CSVKGGAGEKLFF,TGCAGCGTTAAAGGGGGGGCGGGGGAAAAACTGTTTTTT